This record covers a single TCR beta chain. Its antigen is not known. This entry comes from a study of cytomegalovirus exposure and HLA in healthy donors. Background on the study: Roughly 89 million unique TCR sequences came from HLA-typed donors in an early release. Of 300 to 450 genotyped donors, roughly 86% clustered with self-reported Caucasian donors.

V was clipped by 0 bases and J by 2 bases, with 8 bases between them. Per germline, CDR1 SGHKS and CDR2 YYEKEE (reference sequence). CDR3 length: 14 amino acids. The PCR had 60 Vbeta and 13 Jbeta primers. Profiled with immunoSEQ multiplex PCR; TCRdb holds only in-frame clones, not every one. The table shows around 100,000 clones, with around 78% occurring only once. The study, taken as a whole, reports: Across all donors, roughly uniform sequencing depth was an assumption of the presence/absence analyses. Further analysis was carried out later, and it showed several of the most significant clusters appearing linked to common viral pathogens.

This sequence joins TRBV5-5 and TRBJ1-2; TRBD1 is a possible D gene (6 bases). Specimen: PBMCs. The TCR was taken from a male donor in good health and CMV-seropositive. The CDR3 nucleotides are TGTGCCAGCAGCTTGGACAGGGTAAACTATGGCTACACCTTC. Residues: CASSLDRVNYGYTF.